This T cell receptor (beta chain) originates from a study of T cell repertoires in cytomegalovirus infection. As for the study in general: Recently described HLA-C-restricted plus well-studied HLA-B-restricted CMV epitopes were used. Both CMV infection and a matching HLA type were indicated by public TCR beta signatures. Study outcomes and limitations: There were HLA-C-restricted CMV-specific TCR beta clonotypes dominating the ex vivo response. Based on cumulative public TCR beta family frequency, carriers of CMV plus the relevant HLA were identified.

This clonotype was picked up a small number of times. The antigen is not known. TCRdb re-derived calls from the reads in MiXCR, one entry per CDR3 protein. The data contain about 770,000 distinct CDR3 sequences, 25% to 30% of them seen just once; the ten biggest clones take up around 13%. Deletions cut 7 bases from V and 2 bases from J, with 19 bases between. The V gene's germline CDR1 is MNHEY and CDR2 SMNVEV (reference sequence). This CDR3 comprises 16 residues. The specimen was cultured CD8+ T cells from PBMCs, collected from culture after CMV antigen stimulation. The chain couples TRBV27 to TRBJ2-3; TRBD1 might be the D (6 bases). The receptor was derived from a human donor in good health (CMV status not recorded). Some clones in this sample may be carry-over from other donors' samples. CDR3 bases: TGTGCCAGCACCTACTTGGACAGCTCCCACACAGATACGCAGTATTTT. Encoded protein: CASTYLDSSHTDTQYF.